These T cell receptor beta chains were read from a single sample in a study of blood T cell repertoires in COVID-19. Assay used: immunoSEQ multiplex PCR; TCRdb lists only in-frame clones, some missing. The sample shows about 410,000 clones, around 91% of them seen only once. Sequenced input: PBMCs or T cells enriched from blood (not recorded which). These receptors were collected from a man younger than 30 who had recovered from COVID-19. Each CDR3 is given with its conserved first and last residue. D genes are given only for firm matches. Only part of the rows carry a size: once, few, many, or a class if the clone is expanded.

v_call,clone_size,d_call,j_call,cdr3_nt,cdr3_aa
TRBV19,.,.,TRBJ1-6,TGTGCCAGTAGGGAGGGCTGGAATTCACCCCTCCACTTT,CASREGWNSPLHF
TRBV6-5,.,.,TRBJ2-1,TGTGCCAGCGGGAGGCAATCGTATGAGCAGTTCTTC,CASGRQSYEQFF
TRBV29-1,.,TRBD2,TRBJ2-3,TGCAGCGTTGCTAGCGGGAGCGATACGCAGTATTTT,CSVASGSDTQYF
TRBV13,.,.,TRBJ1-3,TGTGCCAGCAGCTTGGTCGGACACTCTGGAAACACCATATATTTT,CASSLVGHSGNTIYF
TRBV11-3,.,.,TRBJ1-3,TGTGCCAGCAGCTTAGAAAGCAGGGTCTCTGGAAACACCATATATTTT,CASSLESRVSGNTIYF
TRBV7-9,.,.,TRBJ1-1,TGTGCCAGCAGCTTAGAAGGGAACAGGGAAGCTTTCTTT,CASSLEGNREAFF
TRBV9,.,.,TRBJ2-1,TGTGCCAGCAGCGTAGACGAGGGAAAGAGCAATGAGCAGTTCTTC,CASSVDEGKSNEQFF
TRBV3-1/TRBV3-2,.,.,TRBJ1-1,TGTGCCAGCAGCCCCAGGTTAACTAACACTGAAGCTTTCTTT,CASSPRLTNTEAFF
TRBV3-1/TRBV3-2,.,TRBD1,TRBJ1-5,TGTGCCAGCAGCCAAGAGGGGGACAGGGGGAATCAGCCCCAGCATTTT,CASSQEGDRGNQPQHF
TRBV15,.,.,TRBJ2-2,TGTGCCACCAGCAGAGCGGGTGAGCTACCCCCCGTCGGGGAGCTGTTTTTT,CATSRAGELPPVGELFF
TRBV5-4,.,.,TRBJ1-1,TGTGCCAGCAGCGACCACCGCGGAGGAGACACTGAAGCTTTCTTT,CASSDHRGGDTEAFF
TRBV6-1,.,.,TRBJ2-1,TGTGCCAGCAGTGAACGACTAGAAGGCTACAATGAGCAGTTCTTC,CASSERLEGYNEQFF
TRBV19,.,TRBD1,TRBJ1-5,TGTGCCAGTACTACTGGGGACAGCAGTCAGCCCCAGCATTTT,CASTTGDSSQPQHF
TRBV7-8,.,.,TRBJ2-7,TGTGCCAGCAGCTTAGACAGTCCCTACGAGCAGTACTTC,CASSLDSPYEQYF
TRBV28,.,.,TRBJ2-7,TGTGCCAGCAGTCTGGGAGGCCAAACAGCTACGAAGCAGTACTTC,CASSLGGQTATKQYF
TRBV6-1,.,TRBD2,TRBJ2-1,TGTGCCAGCAGTGATTTAGCGGGAGGGCATAATGAGCAGTTCTTC,CASSDLAGGHNEQFF
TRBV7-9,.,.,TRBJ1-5,TGTGCCAGCAGCTTAGGAGGAGGGGCAGGCCGTCAGCCCCAGCATTTT,CASSLGGGAGRQPQHF
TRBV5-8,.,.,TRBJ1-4,TGTGCCAGCAGCTTTGTCAGGGACTTCAATGAAAAACTGTTTTTT,CASSFVRDFNEKLFF
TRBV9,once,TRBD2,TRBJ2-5,TGTGCCAGCAGCGAGCGGGGGGCGGAGACCCAGTACTTC,CASSERGAETQYF
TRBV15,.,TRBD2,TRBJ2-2,TGTGCCACCAGCAGAGTTGCTAGCGGGAGGTACGACACCGGGGAGCTGTTTTTT,CATSRVASGRYDTGELFF
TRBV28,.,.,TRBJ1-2,TGTGCCAGCAGTATTCCGGGGACACAGGCGAGCTATGGCTACACCTTC,CASSIPGTQASYGYTF
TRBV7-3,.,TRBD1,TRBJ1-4,TGTGCCAGCAGCAAAACAGGGGCGTCTAATGAAAAACTGTTTTTT,CASSKTGASNEKLFF
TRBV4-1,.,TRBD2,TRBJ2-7,TGCGCCAGCAGCCAAGTGGGTAGCGGGAACTCCTACGAGCAGTACTTC,CASSQVGSGNSYEQYF
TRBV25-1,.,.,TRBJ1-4,TGTGCCAGCAGTGAATCGAGAGGGATCACTAATGAAAAACTGTTTTTT,CASSESRGITNEKLFF
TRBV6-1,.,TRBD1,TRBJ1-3,TGTGCCAGCAGTGAAGCAGATAGGGTCAGGGGGAACACCATATATTTT,CASSEADRVRGNTIYF
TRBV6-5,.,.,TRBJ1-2,TGTGCCAGCACTACCAGGGTGGGCCTTAACTATGGCTACACCTTC,CASTTRVGLNYGYTF
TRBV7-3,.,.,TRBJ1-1,TGTGCCAGCAGCTTAGTACAGGGCCCTAACACTGAAGCTTTCTTT,CASSLVQGPNTEAFF
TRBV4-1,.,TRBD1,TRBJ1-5,TGCGCCAGCAGCCAGGGACAGGGGAGGAGGTATAGCAATCAGCCCCAGCATTTT,CASSQGQGRRYSNQPQHF
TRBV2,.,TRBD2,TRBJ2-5,TGTGCCAGCAGTTCTCCGGGACTACAGACCGGGACCCAGTACTTC,CASSSPGLQTGTQYF
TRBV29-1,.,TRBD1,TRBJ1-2,TGCAGCGCGGACAGGTCTTCAGACTATGGCTACACCTTC,CSADRSSDYGYTF
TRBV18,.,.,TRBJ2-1,TGTGCCAGCTCATCAGGACAGAGGGCGCACAATGAGCAGTTCTTC,CASSSGQRAHNEQFF
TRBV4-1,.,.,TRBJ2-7,TGCGCCAGCAGCCAAGTAAGATCTACCGCCGCCCCCTACGAGCAGTACTTC,CASSQVRSTAAPYEQYF
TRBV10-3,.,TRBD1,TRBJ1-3,TGTGCCATCAGTGGACAGGGAAGCTCTGGAAACACCATATATTTT,CAISGQGSSGNTIYF
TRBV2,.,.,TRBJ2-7,TGTGCCAGCAGTGATGACTACGACTACGCGGGGTACTTC,CASSDDYDYAGYF
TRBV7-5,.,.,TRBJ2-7,TGTGTCAGAAGCTTAGCCTTCGTCAGAGCAGGGGGGTCCTACGAGCAGTACTTC,CVRSLAFVRAGGSYEQYF
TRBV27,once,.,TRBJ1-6,TGTGCCAGCAGTTTCTGGGGGGTTAATTCACCCCTCCACTTT,CASSFWGVNSPLHF
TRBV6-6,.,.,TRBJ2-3,TGTGCCAGCAGTTACTTGAAGGAGAGCACAGATACGCAGTATTTT,CASSYLKESTDTQYF
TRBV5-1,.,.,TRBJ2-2,TGCGCCAGCAGCTCCGGGACATCGAACACCGGGGAGCTGTTTTTT,CASSSGTSNTGELFF
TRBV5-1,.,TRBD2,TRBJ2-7,TGCGCCAGCAGCTTGGGCCTGGGTAGCGGGACCTACGAGCAGTACTTC,CASSLGLGSGTYEQYF
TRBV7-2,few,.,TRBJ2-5,TGTGCCAGCAGCTCCCGGGTCCAAGAGACCCAGTACTTC,CASSSRVQETQYF
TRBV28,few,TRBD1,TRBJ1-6,TGTGCCAGCAGTTCCGGACAGGGCGATAATTCACCCCTCCACTTT,CASSSGQGDNSPLHF
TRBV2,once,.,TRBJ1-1,TGTGCCAGCAGGGGCATGAACACTGAAGCTTTCTTT,CASRGMNTEAFF
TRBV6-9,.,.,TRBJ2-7,TGTGCCAGCAGTTACCCTCTAGACGATCTGCACTTC,CASSYPLDDLHF
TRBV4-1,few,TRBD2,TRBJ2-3,TGCGCCAGCAGCCAAGCGGGGGGGCTTCGTACAGATACGCAGTATTTT,CASSQAGGLRTDTQYF
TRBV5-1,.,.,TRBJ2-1,TGCGCCAGCAGCGGAGGGGGACAGAACAATGAGCAGTTCTTC,CASSGGGQNNEQFF
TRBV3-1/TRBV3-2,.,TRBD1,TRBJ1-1,TGTGCCAGCAGGGGGACAGGGATTCCTGAAGCTTTCTTT,CASRGTGIPEAFF
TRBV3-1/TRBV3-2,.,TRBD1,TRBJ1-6,TGTGCCAGCAGCCAAATCCATTGGGACAGGAGCTCACCCCTCCACTTT,CASSQIHWDRSSPLHF
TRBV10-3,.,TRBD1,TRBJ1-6,TGTGCCATCAGCGGGAGTTCGGGACAGTCGGATTCACCCCTCCACTTT,CAISGSSGQSDSPLHF
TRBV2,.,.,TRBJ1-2,TGTGCCAGCGGGCCAGGGGACTATGGCTACACCTTC,CASGPGDYGYTF
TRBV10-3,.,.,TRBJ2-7,TGTGCCATCAGTGAGTTTCGAGCGGTACCCTCCTACGAGCAGTACTTC,CAISEFRAVPSYEQYF
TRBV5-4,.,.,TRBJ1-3,TGTGCCAGCAGCCAGTTAAGCGACGGAAACACCATATATTTT,CASSQLSDGNTIYF
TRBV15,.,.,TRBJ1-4,TGTGCCACCAGCAGAGAGGACATCAAAACTAATGAAAAACTGTTTTTT,CATSREDIKTNEKLFF
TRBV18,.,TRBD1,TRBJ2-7,TGTGCCAGCTCACCAACCCAATGGACAGGGAACGAGCAGTACTTC,CASSPTQWTGNEQYF
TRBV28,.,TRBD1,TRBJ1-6,TGTGCCAGCAGCCCCCGGGGACAGGGGGATTCACCCCTCCACTTT,CASSPRGQGDSPLHF